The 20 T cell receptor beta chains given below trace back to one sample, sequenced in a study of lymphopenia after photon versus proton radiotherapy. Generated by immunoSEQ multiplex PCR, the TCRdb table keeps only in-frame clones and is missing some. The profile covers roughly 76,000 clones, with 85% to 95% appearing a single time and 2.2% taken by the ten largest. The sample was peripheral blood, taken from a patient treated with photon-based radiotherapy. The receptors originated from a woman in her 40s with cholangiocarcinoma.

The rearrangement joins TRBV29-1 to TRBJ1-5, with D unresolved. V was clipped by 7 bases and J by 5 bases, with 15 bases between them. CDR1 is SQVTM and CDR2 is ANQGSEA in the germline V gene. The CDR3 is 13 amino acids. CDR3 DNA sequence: TGCAGCGCCACGCAAGGAGTTGATCAGCCCCAGCATTTT. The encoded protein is CSATQGVDQPQHF.

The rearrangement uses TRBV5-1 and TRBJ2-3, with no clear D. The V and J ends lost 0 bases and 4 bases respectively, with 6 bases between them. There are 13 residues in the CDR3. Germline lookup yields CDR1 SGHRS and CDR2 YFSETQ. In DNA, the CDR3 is TGCGCCAGCAGCTTGGAAAGGGCAGATACGCAGTATTTT. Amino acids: CASSLERADTQYF.

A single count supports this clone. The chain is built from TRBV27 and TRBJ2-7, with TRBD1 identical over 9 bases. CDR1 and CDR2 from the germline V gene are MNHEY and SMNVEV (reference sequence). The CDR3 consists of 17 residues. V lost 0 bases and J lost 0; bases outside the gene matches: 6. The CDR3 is CASSLSGQGPSSYEQYF. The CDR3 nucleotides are TGTGCCAGCAGTTTATCCGGACAGGGGCCGAGCTCCTACGAGCAGTACTTC.

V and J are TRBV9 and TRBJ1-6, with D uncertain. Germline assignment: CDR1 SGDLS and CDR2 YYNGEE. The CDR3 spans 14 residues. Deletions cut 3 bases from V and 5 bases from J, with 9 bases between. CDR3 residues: CASSARTDNSPLHF. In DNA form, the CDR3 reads TGTGCCAGCAGCGCCCGGACCGATAATTCACCCCTCCACTTT.

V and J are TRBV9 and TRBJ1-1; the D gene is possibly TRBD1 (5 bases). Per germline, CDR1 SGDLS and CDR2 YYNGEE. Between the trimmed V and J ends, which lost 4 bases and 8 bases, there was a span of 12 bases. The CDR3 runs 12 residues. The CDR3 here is CASSSGVSEAFF. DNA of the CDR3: TGTGCCAGCAGCTCGGGGGTTTCCGAAGCTTTCTTT.

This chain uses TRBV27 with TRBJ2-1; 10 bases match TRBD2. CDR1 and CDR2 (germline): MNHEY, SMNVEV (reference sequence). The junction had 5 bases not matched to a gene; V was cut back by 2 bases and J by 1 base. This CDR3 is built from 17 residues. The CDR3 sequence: CASSLASGSPSYNEQFF. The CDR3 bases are TGTGCCAGCAGTTTAGCTAGCGGGAGCCCTTCCTACAATGAGCAGTTCTTC.

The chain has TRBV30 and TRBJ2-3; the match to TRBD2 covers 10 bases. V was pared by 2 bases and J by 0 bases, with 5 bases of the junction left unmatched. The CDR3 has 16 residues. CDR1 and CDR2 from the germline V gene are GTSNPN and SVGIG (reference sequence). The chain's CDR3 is CAWSPNSGGSTDTQYF. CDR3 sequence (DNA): TGTGCCTGGAGTCCAAATAGCGGGGGGAGCACAGATACGCAGTATTTT. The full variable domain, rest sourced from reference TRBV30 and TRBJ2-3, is SQTIHQWPATLVQPVGSPLSLECTVEGTSNPNLYWYRQAAGRGLQLLFYSVGIGQISSEVPQNLSASRPQDRQFILSSKKLLLSDSGFYLCAWSPNSGGSTDTQYFGPGTRLTVL.

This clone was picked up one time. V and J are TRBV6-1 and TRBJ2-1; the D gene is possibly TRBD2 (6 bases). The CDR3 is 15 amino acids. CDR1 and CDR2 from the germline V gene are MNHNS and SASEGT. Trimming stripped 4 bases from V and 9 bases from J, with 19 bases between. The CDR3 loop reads CASSGRLGSESEQFF. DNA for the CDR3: TGTGCCAGCAGTGGAAGACTAGGGTCAGAAAGTGAGCAGTTCTTC.

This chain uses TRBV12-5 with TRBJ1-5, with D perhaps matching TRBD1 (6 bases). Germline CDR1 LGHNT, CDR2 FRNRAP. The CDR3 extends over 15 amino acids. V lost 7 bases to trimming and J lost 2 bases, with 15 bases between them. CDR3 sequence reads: CASALEGGGNQPQHF. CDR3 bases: TGTGCTAGTGCACTTGAGGGGGGGGGCAATCAGCCCCAGCATTTT.

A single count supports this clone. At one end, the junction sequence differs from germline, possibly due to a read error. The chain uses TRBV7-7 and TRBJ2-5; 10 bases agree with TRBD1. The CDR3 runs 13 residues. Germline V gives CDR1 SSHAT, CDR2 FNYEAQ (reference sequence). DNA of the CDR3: TGTGCTAGCAGCCAGGGACAGGGGGAGACCCAGTACTTC. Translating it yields CASSQGQGETQYF.

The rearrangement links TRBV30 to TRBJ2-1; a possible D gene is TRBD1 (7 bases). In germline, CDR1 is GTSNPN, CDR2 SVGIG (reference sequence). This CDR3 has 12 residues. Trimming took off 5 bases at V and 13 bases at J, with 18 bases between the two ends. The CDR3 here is CAWVKEGAGQFF. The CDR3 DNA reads TGTGCCTGGGTCAAGGAGGGGGCGGGTCAGTTCTTC.

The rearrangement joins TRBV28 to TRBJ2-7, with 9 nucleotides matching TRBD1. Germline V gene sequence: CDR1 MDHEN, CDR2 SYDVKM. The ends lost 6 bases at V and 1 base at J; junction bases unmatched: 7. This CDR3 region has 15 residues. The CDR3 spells CASRGGDRASYEQYF. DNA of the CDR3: TGTGCCAGCAGGGGGGGGGACAGGGCGTCCTACGAGCAGTACTTC.

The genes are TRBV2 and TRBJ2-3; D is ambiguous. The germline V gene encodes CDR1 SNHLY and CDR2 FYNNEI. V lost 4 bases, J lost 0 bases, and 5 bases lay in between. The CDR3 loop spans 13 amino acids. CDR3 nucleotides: TGTGCCAGCAGTGCTCGGAGCACAGATACGCAGTATTTT. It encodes CASSARSTDTQYF.

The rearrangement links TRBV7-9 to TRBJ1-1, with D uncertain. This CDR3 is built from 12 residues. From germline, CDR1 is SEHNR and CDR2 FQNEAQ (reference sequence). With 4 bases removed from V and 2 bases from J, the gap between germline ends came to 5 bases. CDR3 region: CASSSANTEAFF. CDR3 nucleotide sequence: TGTGCCAGCAGCTCCGCAAACACTGAAGCTTTCTTT.

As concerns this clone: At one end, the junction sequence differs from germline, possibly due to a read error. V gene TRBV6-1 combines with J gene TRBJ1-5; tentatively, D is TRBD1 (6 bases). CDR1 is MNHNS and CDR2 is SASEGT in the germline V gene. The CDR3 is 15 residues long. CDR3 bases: TGTGCCAGCAGGGAAGTGAGGGGGGATTCGCAGCCCCAGCATTTT. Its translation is CASREVRGDSQPQHF.

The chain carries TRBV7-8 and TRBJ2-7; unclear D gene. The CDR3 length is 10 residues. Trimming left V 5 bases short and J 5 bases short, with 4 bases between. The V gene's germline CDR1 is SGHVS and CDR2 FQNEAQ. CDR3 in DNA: TGTGCCAGCAGCCCCAACGAGCAGTACTTC. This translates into CASSPNEQYF. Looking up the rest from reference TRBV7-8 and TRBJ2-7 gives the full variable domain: GAGVSQSPRYKVAKRGQDVALRCDPISGHVSLFWYQQALGQGPEFLTYFQNEAQLDKSGLPSDRFFAERPEGSVSTLKIQRTQQEDSAVYLCASSPNEQYFGPGTRLTVT.

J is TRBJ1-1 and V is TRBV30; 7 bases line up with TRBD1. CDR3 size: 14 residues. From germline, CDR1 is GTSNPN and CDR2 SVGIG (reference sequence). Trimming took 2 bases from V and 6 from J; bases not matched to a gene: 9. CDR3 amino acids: CAWSSTGPGAEAFF. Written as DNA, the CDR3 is TGTGCCTGGAGTTCGACAGGGCCGGGGGCTGAAGCTTTCTTT.

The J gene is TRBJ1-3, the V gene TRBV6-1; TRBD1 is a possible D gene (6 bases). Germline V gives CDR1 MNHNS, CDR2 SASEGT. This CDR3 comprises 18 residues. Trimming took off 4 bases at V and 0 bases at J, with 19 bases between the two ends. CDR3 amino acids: CASSVRDNPPFSGNTIYF. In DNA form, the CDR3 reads TGTGCCAGCAGTGTAAGGGACAATCCACCTTTCTCTGGAAACACCATATATTTT.

The CDR3 nucleotides read TGTGCCAGCAGCTCGGGGACAGGGAAAGAGACCCAGTACTTC. Translating it yields CASSSGTGKETQYF. This chain links TRBV9 with TRBJ2-5; 9 positions match TRBD1. Germline trimming cut 4 bases from V and 3 bases from J; bases unmatched to any gene: 4. CDR3 length equals 14 residues. CDR1 is SGDLS and CDR2 is YYNGEE in the germline V gene.

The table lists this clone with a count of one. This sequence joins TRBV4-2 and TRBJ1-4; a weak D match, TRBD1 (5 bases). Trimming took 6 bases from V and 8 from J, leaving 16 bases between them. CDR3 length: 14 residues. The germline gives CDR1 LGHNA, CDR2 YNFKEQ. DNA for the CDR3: TGTGCCAGCAGTATAGGGGAATTAAACGAAAAACTGTTTTTT. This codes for CASSIGELNEKLFF.